The 5 T cell receptor beta chains listed next were all sequenced from one sample in a study of T-cell reconstitution after alpha-beta-depleted transplantation in children. Construction of the TCRbeta library involved unique molecular identifiers. One entry per CDR3 protein results from TCRdb running MiXCR on the PCR reads. Among 210,000 or so distinct CDR3 sequences, 8.5% to 10% were seen once, and the ten largest hold 5% to 7%. The specimen was PBMCs from the stem cell graft donor, collected from the stem cell graft. The receptors derive from a human donor who donated a stem cell graft to a child with acute lymphoblastic leukemia.

This clonotype was picked up many times. This chain uses TRBV4-1 with TRBJ1-1; D unresolved. Per the germline V gene, CDR1 is MGHRA and CDR2 is YSYEKL. The V gene lost 0 bases and the J gene lost 8 bases, with 10 bases spanning the gap. The CDR3 has 13 residues. CDR3 coding DNA: TGCGCCAGCAGCCAAGACAGTTCGAGGGAAGCTTTCTTT. The encoded protein is CASSQDSSREAFF.

This chain links TRBV18 with TRBJ1-2; tentative D call: TRBD1 (6 bases). The V end lost 3 bases, the J end lost 0 bases, and 14 bases lay between the germline ends. Germline loops: CDR1 KGHSH, CDR2 LQKENI. The CDR3 covers 16 residues. In nucleotides, the CDR3 is TGTGCCAGCTCACCGATATGGGGGCCTGCTAACTATGGCTACACCTTC. Translation: CASSPIWGPANYGYTF.

This chain links TRBV5-1 with TRBJ2-7; 9 positions match TRBD1. The CDR3 is 16 residues long. Germline CDR1 is SGHRS and CDR2 is YFSETQ. Losses at the gene ends were 4 bases for V and 2 bases for J; bases not matched to a gene: 10. CDR3: CASSKDQGQGPYEQYF. The CDR3 DNA reads as TGCGCCAGCAGCAAGGACCAGGGACAGGGACCCTACGAGCAGTACTTC.

At least ten counts were recorded for this clonotype. The chain is built from TRBV10-3 and TRBJ2-2; unclear D gene. Germline V gene sequence: CDR1 ENHRY, CDR2 SYGVKD. CDR3 length: 16 amino acids. Trimming cost V 2 bases and J 1 base, with 11 bases left between them. CDR3 loop: CAISEGVGRNTGELFF. The CDR3 DNA reads as TGTGCCATCAGTGAGGGGGTCGGCAGGAACACCGGGGAGCTGTTTTTT.

The J gene is TRBJ1-3, the V gene TRBV29-1; D is unclear. The V and J ends lost 2 bases and 2 bases respectively, with 13 bases between them. In germline, CDR1 is SQVTM, CDR2 ANQGSEA. The CDR3 is 15 residues long. The CDR3 spells CSVERASSPGNTIYF. CDR3 DNA: TGCAGCGTTGAACGGGCCAGTTCACCTGGAAACACCATATATTTT.